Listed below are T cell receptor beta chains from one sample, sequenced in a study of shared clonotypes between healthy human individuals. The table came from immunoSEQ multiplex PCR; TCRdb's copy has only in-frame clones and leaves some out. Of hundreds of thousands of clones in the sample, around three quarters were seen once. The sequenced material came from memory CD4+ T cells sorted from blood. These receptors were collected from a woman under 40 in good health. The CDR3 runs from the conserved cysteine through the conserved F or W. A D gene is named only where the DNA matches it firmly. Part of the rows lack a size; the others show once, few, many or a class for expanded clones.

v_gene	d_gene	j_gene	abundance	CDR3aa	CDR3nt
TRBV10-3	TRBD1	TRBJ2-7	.	CAISGPGQGYEQYF	TGTGCCATCAGTGGACCGGGACAGGGTTACGAGCAGTACTTC
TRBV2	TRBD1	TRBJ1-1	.	CASNLQGVNTEAFF	TGTGCCAGCAATCTTCAGGGGGTGAACACTGAAGCTTTCTTT
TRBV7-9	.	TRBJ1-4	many	CASSQGANEKLFF	TGTGCCAGCAGCCAAGGGGCTAATGAAAAACTGTTTTTT
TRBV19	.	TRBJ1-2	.	CASRSQDGARGYTF	TGTGCCAGTAGATCACAGGACGGGGCTAGAGGCTACACCTTC
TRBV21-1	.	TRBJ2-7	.	CASSAPGRHYEQYF	TGTGCCAGCAGCGCGCCGGGACGACACTACGAGCAGTACTTC
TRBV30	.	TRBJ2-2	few	CAWRFRTGELFF	TGTGCCTGGAGGTTCAGGACCGGGGAGCTGTTTTTT
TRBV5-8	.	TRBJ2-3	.	CASSLGASTDTQYF	TGTGCCAGCAGCTTAGGGGCTAGCACAGATACGCAGTATTTT
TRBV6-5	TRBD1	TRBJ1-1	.	CASRYETGGYTEAFF	TGTGCCAGCAGATATGAGACAGGGGGCTACACTGAAGCTTTCTTT
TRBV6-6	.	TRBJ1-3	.	CASKVSREPGNTIYF	TGTGCCAGCAAGGTTTCCCGAGAGCCTGGAAACACCATATATTTT
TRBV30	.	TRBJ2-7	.	CAWSVGGQRSF	TGTGCCTGGAGTGTAGGAGGACAGCGGTCGTTC
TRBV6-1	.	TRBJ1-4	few	CASSEYVGAFGEKLFF	TGTGCCAGCAGTGAATACGTCGGGGCGTTTGGTGAAAAACTGTTTTTT
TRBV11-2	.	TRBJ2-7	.	CASSAGGGSSNEQYF	TGTGCCAGCAGCGCAGGGGGCGGGAGTTCAAACGAGCAGTACTTC
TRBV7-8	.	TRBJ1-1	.	CASSLQAHTEAFF	TGTGCCAGCAGCCTCCAGGCCCACACTGAAGCTTTCTTT
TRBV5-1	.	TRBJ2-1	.	CASSLGGALASNEQFF	TGCGCCAGCAGCTTGGGTGGGGCTTTGGCGAGCAATGAGCAGTTCTTC
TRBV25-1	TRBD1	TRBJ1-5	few	CASSGSQGQLNQPQHF	TGTGCCAGCAGTGGGTCCCAGGGACAGCTTAATCAGCCCCAGCATTTT
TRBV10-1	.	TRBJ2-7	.	CASSESPDWRSYEQYF	TGCGCCAGCAGTGAGTCCCCGGACTGGCGCTCCTACGAGCAGTACTTC
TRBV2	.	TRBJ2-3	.	CASRWEATDTQYF	TGTGCCAGCAGGTGGGAGGCCACAGATACGCAGTATTTT
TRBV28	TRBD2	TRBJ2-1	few	CASSPNIAGLLNEQFF	TGTGCCAGCAGTCCGAATATAGCGGGACTTCTCAATGAGCAGTTCTTC
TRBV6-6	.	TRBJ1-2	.	CASSYRGSGGYTF	TGTGCCAGCAGTTATCGGGGAAGCGGTGGCTACACCTTC
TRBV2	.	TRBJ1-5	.	CASRDTGRQPQHF	TGTGCCAGCAGGGATACAGGGAGGCAGCCCCAGCATTTT
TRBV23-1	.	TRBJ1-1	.	CARQGEAFF	TGCGCCAGGCAGGGAGAAGCTTTCTTT
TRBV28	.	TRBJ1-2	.	CASTTPRGRGDYGYTF	TGTGCCAGCACCACCCCCAGAGGCAGGGGAGACTATGGCTACACCTTC
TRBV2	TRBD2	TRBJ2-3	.	CASRERTSGRTDTQYF	TGTGCCAGCAGGGAAAGGACTAGCGGGAGAACAGATACGCAGTATTTT
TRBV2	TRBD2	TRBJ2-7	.	CASGVSGTSGEQYF	TGTGCCAGCGGGGTTAGCGGGACCTCGGGGGAGCAGTACTTC
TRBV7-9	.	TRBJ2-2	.	CASSLHSNTGELFF	TGTGCCAGCAGCTTGCACTCGAACACCGGGGAGCTGTTTTTT